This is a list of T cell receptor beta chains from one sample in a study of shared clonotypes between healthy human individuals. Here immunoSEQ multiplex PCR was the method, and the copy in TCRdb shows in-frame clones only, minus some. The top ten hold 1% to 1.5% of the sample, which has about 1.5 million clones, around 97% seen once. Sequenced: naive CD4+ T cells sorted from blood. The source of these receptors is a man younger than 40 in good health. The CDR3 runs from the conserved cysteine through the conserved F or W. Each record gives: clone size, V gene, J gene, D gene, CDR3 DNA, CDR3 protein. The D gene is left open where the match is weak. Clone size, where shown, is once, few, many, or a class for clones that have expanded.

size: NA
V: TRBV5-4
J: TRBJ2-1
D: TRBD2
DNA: TGTGCCAGCAGCCTACGGACTAGGATCAATGAGCAGTTCTTC
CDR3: CASSLRTRINEQFF

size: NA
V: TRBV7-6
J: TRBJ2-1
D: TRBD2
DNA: TGTGCCAGCAGCTTACCCGGACTAGTGGATGAGCAGTTCTTC
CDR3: CASSLPGLVDEQFF

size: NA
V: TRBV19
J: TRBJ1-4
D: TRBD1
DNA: TGTGCCAGTAGTATAGCTTCGACAGGGAATGAAAAACTGTTTTTT
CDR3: CASSIASTGNEKLFF

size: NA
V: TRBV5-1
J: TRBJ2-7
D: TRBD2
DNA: TGCGCCAGCAGCCTGATACTAGCGGGAGCTTACGAGCAGTACTTC
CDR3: CASSLILAGAYEQYF

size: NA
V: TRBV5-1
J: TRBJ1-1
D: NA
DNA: TGCGCCAGCAGCTTGGTTACAGTCGAAGCTTTCTTT
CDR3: CASSLVTVEAFF

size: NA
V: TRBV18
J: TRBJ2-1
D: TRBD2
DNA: TGTGCCAGCTCTCCCCTAGCGGGTACTTACAATGAGCAGTTCTTC
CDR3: CASSPLAGTYNEQFF

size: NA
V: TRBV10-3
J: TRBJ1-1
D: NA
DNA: TGTGCCGCGGCGGGGGATTTCGGGCCGAACACTGAAGCTTTCTTT
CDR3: CAAAGDFGPNTEAFF

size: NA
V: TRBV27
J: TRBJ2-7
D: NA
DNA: TGTGCCAGCAGTTCGATCCGGGGGGCCGAGCAGTACTTC
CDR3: CASSSIRGAEQYF

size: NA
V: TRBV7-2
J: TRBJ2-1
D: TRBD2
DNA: TGTGCCAGCAGCTTGACTAGAGCGGGACATGAGCAGTTCTTC
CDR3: CASSLTRAGHEQFF

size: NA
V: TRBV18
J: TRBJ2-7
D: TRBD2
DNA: TGTGCCAGCTCCCCGGGGCTGACTAGGTCGGGAGGTTGGTACGAGCAGTACTTC
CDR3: CASSPGLTRSGGWYEQYF

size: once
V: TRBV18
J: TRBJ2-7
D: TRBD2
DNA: TGTGCCAGCTCACCATCGGAGCGGGGAAGAACCTACGAGCAGTACTTC
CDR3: CASSPSERGRTYEQYF

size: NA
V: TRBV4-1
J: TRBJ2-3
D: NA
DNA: TGCGCCAGCAGCCAAGAAGGCGGGGCGGGTGGCACAGATACGCAGTATTTT
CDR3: CASSQEGGAGGTDTQYF

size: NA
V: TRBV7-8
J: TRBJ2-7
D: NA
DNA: TGTGCCAGCAGCTTCCCAGGGGGGGGCTACGAGCAGTACTTC
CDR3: CASSFPGGGYEQYF

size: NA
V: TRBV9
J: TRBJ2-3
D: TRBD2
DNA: TGTGCCAGCAGCACGAGACTAGCGGGAGGGCAAGCAGATACGCAGTATTTT
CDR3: CASSTRLAGGQADTQYF

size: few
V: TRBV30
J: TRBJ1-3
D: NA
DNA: TGTGCCTGTGCCGGGACGCATTCCGAACGTCCTGGAAACACCATATATTTT
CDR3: CACAGTHSERPGNTIYF

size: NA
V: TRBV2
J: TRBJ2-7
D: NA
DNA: TGTGCCAGCAGTGGGCTGATAAAGACCTACGAGCAGTACTTC
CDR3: CASSGLIKTYEQYF

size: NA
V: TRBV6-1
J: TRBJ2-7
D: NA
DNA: TGTGCCAGCAGTGAAGCGCTGGGCAGCTCCTACGAGCAGTACTTC
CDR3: CASSEALGSSYEQYF

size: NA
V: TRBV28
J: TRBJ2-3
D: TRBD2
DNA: TGTGCCACCCGCGGGGGAGATACGCAGTATTTT
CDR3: CATRGGDTQYF

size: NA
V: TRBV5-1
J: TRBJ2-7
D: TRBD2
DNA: TGCGCCAGCAGCTTGGAGGGACTAGCTGACGAGCAGTACTTC
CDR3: CASSLEGLADEQYF

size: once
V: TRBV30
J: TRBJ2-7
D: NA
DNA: TGTGCCTGGGGAACAGGTTACGAGCAGTACTTC
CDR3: CAWGTGYEQYF

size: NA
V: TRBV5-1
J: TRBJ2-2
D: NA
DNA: TGCGCCAGCACGAGGACGGCGAACACCGGGGAGCTGTTTTTT
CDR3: CASTRTANTGELFF

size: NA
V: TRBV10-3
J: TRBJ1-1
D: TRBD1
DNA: TGTGCCATCAGAGCGACAGGGGTGACTGAAGCTTTCTTT
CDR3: CAIRATGVTEAFF

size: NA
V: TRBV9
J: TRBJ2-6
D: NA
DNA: TGTGCCAGCAGCGTAGGGCCTGGGGCCAACGTCCTGACTTTC
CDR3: CASSVGPGANVLTF